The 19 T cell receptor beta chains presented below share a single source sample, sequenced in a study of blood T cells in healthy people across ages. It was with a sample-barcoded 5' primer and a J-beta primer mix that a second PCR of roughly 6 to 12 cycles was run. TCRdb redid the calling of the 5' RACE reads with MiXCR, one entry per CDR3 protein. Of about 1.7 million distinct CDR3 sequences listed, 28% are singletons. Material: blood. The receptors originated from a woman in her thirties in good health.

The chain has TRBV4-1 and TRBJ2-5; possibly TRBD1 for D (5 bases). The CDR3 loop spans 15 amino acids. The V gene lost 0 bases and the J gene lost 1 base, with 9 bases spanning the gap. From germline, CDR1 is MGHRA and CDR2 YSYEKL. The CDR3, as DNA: TGCGCCAGCAGCCAAGATCCCCAGGGCCAAGAGACCCAGTACTTC. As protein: CASSQDPQGQETQYF.

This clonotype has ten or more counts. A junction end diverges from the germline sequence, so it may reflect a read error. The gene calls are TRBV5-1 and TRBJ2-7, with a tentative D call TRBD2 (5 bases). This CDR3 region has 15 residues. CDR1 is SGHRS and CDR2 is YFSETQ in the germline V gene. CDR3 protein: CASSLVAGSSYEQYF. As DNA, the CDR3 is TGTGCCAGCAGCTTAGTCGCGGGTAGCTCCTACGAGCAGTACTTC.

CDR3 DNA sequence: TGTGCCACTAGTTTCGGCCTATTAGCGGGAGGGGGTAAGACCCAGTACTTC. Translation gives CATSFGLLAGGGKTQYF. This sequence joins TRBV28 and TRBJ2-5; 11 bases line up with TRBD2. With 10 bases clipped from V and 6 bases from J, the junction kept 19 bases outside the gene matches. Germline V gene sequence: CDR1 MDHEN, CDR2 SYDVKM. This CDR3 has 17 amino acids. The full variable domain, rest sourced from reference TRBV28 and TRBJ2-5, is DVKVTQSSRYLVKRTGEKVFLECVQDMDHENMFWYRQDPGLGLRLIYFSYDVKMKEKGDIPEGYSVSREKKERFSLILESASTNQTSMYLCATSFGLLAGGGKTQYFGPGTRLLVL.

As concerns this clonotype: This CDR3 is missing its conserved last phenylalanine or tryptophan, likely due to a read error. The DNA for the CDR3 is TGCAGCGTTGGGACACCGCAAGAGACCCAGTACTCC. This codes for CSVGTPQETQYS. The chain is built from TRBV29-1 and TRBJ2-5; perhaps TRBD1 as D (5 bases). Trimming removed 4 bases from V and 2 bases from J, with 8 bases in between. Per the germline V gene, CDR1 is SQVTM and CDR2 is ANQGSEA. The CDR3 totals 12 residues.

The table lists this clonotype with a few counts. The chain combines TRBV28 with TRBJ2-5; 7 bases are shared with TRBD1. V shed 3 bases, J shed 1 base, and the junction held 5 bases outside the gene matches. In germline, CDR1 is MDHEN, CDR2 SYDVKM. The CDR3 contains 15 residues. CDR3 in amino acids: CASSFSDRFQETQYF. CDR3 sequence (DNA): TGTGCCAGCAGTTTCTCGGACAGGTTCCAAGAGACCCAGTACTTC.

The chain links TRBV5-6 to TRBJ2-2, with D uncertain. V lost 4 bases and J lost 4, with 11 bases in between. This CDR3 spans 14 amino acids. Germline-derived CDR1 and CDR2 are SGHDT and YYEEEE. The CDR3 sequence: CASSTWTGTGELFF. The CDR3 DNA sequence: TGTGCCAGCAGCACTTGGACGGGCACCGGGGAGCTGTTTTTT.

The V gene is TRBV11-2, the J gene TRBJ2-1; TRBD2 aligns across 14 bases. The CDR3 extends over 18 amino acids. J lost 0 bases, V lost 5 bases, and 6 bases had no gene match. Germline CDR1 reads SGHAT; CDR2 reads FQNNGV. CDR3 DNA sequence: TGTGCCAGCAGCCCGGGACTAGCGGGGGAGAGCTCCTACAATGAGCAGTTCTTC. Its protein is CASSPGLAGESSYNEQFF.

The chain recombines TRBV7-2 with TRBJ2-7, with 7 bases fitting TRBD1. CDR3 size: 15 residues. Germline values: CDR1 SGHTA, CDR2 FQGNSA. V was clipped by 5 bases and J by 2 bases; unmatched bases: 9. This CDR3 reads CASSNWDSVAYEQYF. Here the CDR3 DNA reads TGTGCCAGCAGCAATTGGGACAGTGTAGCCTACGAGCAGTACTTC.

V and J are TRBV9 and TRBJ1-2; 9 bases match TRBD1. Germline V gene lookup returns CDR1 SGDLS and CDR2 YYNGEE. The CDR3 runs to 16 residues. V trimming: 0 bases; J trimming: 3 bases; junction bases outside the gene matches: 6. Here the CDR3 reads CASSVAGTGFDYGYTF. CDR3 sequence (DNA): TGTGCCAGCAGCGTAGCCGGGACAGGGTTCGACTATGGCTACACCTTC. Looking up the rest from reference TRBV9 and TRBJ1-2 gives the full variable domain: DSGVTQTPKHLITATGQRVTLRCSPRSGDLSVYWYQQSLDQGLQFLIQYYNGEERAKGNILERFSAQQFPDLHSELNLSSLELGDSALYFCASSVAGTGFDYGYTFGSGTRLTVV.

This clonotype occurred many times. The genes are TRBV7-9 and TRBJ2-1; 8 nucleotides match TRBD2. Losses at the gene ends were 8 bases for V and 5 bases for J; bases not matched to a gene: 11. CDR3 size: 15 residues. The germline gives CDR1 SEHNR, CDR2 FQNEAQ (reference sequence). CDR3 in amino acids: CASGPKAGGNNEQFF. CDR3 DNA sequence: TGTGCCAGCGGGCCTAAGGCGGGAGGAAACAATGAGCAGTTCTTC.

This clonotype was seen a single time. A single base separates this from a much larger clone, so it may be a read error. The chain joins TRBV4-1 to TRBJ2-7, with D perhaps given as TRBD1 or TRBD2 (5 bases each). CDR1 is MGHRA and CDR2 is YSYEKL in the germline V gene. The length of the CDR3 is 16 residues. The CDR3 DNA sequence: TGCGCCGGCAGCCTAAAGCCCGAGTTGGGGGTCTACGAGCAGTACTTC. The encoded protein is CAGSLKPELGVYEQYF.

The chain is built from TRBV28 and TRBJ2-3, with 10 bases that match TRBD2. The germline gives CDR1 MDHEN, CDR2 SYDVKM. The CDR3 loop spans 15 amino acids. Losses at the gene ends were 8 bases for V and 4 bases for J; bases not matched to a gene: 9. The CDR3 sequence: CASPPSGGRPDTQYF. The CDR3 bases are TGTGCCAGCCCCCCTAGCGGGGGTCGTCCAGATACGCAGTATTTT.

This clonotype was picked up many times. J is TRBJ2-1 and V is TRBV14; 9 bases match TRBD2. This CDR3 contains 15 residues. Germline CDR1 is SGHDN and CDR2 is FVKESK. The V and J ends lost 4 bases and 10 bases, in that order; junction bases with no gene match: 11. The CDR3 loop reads CASSPFVAGAWEQFF. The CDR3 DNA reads TGTGCCAGCAGCCCCTTCGTAGCGGGAGCATGGGAGCAGTTCTTC. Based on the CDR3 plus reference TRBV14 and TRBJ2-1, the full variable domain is EAGVTQFPSHSVIEKGQTVTLRCDPISGHDNLYWYRRVMGKEIKFLLHFVKESKQDESGMPNNRFLAERTGGTYSTLKVQPAELEDSGVYFCASSPFVAGAWEQFFGPGTRLTVL.

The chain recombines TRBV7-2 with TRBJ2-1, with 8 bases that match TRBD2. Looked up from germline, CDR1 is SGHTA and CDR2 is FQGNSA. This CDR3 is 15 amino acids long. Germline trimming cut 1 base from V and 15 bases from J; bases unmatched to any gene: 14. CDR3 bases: TGTGCCAGCAGCTTAGAAGAGCCGGGACTAGGCCACCCGTTCTTC. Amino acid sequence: CASSLEEPGLGHPFF.

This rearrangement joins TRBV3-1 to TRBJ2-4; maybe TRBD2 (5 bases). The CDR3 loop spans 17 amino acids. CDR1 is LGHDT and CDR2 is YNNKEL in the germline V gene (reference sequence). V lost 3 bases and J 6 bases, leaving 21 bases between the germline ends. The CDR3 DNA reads TGTGCCAGCAGCCACCCGGGAACACATGGTGGGAGAAACATTCAGTACTTC. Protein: CASSHPGTHGGRNIQYF.

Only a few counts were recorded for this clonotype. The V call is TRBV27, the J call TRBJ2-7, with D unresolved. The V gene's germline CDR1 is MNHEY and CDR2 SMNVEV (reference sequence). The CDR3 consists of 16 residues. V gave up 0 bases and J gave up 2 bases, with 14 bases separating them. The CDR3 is CASSLSLDSPPYEQYF. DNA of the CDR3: TGTGCCAGCAGTTTATCATTGGATAGCCCACCCTACGAGCAGTACTTC.

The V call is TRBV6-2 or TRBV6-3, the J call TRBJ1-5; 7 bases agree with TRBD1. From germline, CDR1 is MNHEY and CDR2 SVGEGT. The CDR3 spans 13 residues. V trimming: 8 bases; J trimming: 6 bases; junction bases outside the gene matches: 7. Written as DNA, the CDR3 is TGTGCCAGCGCACAGGGGTTAGTTCAGCCCCAGCATTTT. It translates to CASAQGLVQPQHF.

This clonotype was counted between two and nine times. In nucleotides, the CDR3 is TGTGCCACCAGTGAATCCGGAGAGGCTACGGGCACAGATACGCAGTATTTT. Encoded protein: CATSESGEATGTDTQYF. The chain carries TRBV24-1 and TRBJ2-3, with D unresolved. V lost 4 bases and J 1 base, leaving 17 bases between the germline ends. The V gene's germline CDR1 is KGHDR and CDR2 SFDVKD. The CDR3 spans 17 residues.

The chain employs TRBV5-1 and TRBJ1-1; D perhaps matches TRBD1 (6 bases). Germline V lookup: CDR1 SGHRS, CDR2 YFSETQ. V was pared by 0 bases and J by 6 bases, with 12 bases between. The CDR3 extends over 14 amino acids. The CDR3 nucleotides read TGCGCCAGCAGCTTGGAGGGGGACGGCCCTGAAGCTTTCTTT. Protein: CASSLEGDGPEAFF.